The 15 T cell receptor beta chains listed next were all sequenced from one sample in a study of metastatic and nonmetastatic thyroid tumors (dated by TCRdb to 2018 to 2020). None of the patients had been given any treatment before thyroid surgery. Library preparation employed PCR. TCRdb names Illumina HiSeq 4000 as the instrument used. The raw public reads went through TCRdb reprocessing: fastp at Q25, MiXCR clone calling, in-frame beta chains kept. For this sample there are about 35,000 clones; less than 30% appear just once. 6% to 8% of the sample comes from the top ten. Sequencing input: blood. The receptors were sampled from a female donor with papillary thyroid cancer or a benign thyroid nodule (not recorded which). Some clones in this sample may be carry-over from other donors' samples.

A note on this clone: The germline gene is not matched at one end of the junction; a read error may be the cause. V and J are TRBV2 and TRBJ2-7; D tentatively fits TRBD1 or TRBD2 (5 bases each). CDR3 size: 14 residues. In germline, CDR1 is SNHLY, CDR2 FYNNEI. The DNA for the CDR3 is TGTGCCAGCACCGGAGTTCGGGGCCACTACAAGCAGTACTTC. Translating gives CASTGVRGHYKQYF.

CDR3 sequence (DNA): TGTGCCAGCAGCCCTCCCCGCACAGATACGCAGTATTTT. It specifies CASSPPRTDTQYF. This rearrangement joins TRBV9 to TRBJ2-3; D is unresolved. The CDR3 sequence is 13 residues long. Germline-derived CDR1 and CDR2 are SGDLS and YYNGEE. V lost 4 bases to trimming and J lost 1 base, with 7 bases between them.

The CDR3, as DNA: TGTGCCAGCTCACTAGGGACAGTCCAAGAGACCCAGTACTTC. Translating it yields CASSLGTVQETQYF. The rearrangement links TRBV18 to TRBJ2-5; TRBD1 agrees at 7 bases. CDR3 size: 14 residues. Trimming at V came to 4 bases and at J to 1 base, leaving 3 bases not matched to a gene. The germline V gene encodes CDR1 KGHSH and CDR2 LQKENI.

The J gene is TRBJ2-7, the V gene TRBV6-6, with no clear D. The V and J ends lost 0 bases and 3 bases respectively, with 6 bases between them. The CDR3 contains 13 residues. Germline V CDR1 and CDR2: MNHNY, SVGAGI (reference sequence). DNA of the CDR3: TGTGCCAGCAGTTACTCACGACGCTACGAGCAGTACTTC. The encoded protein is CASSYSRRYEQYF.

This clone came up many times. V usage is TRBV15 and J usage is TRBJ2-1; TRBD1 aligns across 10 bases. Germline CDR1 reads LNHNV; CDR2 reads YYDKDF (reference sequence). V was pared by 4 bases and J by 4 bases, with 10 bases of the junction left unmatched. This CDR3 region has 17 residues. The CDR3 DNA is TGTGCCACCAGCAAGACGAAGACAGGGGGCGCATACAATGAGCAGTTCTTC. It is translated as CATSKTKTGGAYNEQFF.

In this sample, this clone turned up many times. The chain couples TRBV7-3 to TRBJ1-1; possible D gene TRBD1, 5 bases. Germline lookup yields CDR1 SGHTA and CDR2 FQGTGA. With 5 bases removed from V and 4 bases from J, the gap between germline ends came to 14 bases. CDR3 length: 14 amino acids. The CDR3: CASSPGGMSTEAFF. DNA of the CDR3: TGTGCCAGCAGCCCGGGGGGAATGAGCACTGAAGCTTTCTTT.

This clone has a count of ten or more. The chain recombines TRBV6-4 with TRBJ2-6; D unresolved. Trimming took 2 bases from V and 0 from J, leaving 2 bases between them. The CDR3 extends over 14 amino acids. Germline CDR1 MRHNA, CDR2 SNTAGT. CDR3 in DNA: TGTGCCAGCAGTGACATCTCTGGGGCCAACGTCCTGACTTTC. As protein: CASSDISGANVLTF.

The rearrangement links TRBV20-1 to TRBJ1-1; D is undetermined. The V end lost 1 base, the J end lost 7 bases, and 7 bases lay between the germline ends. Looked up from germline, CDR1 is DFQATT and CDR2 is SNEGSKA (reference sequence). The CDR3 is made up of 11 amino acids. CDR3: CSARVGIEAFF. The CDR3 bases are TGCAGTGCTAGAGTCGGGATTGAAGCTTTCTTT.

This rearrangement joins TRBV12-3 or TRBV12-4 to TRBJ2-7, with D perhaps TRBD1 (5 bases). The CDR3 totals 13 residues. Trimming stripped 8 bases from V and 3 bases from J, with 14 bases between. The CDR3 region is CASSWGRNYEQYF. DNA for the CDR3: TGTGCCAGCTCTTGGGGCAGGAACTACGAGCAGTACTTC.

This clone showed up just a few times. The DNA of the CDR3 is TGTGCCAGCAGTTCCACACCCTACTCCTACGAGCAGTACTTC. This encodes CASSSTPYSYEQYF. This chain connects TRBV6-2 or TRBV6-3 to TRBJ2-7; D gene unclear. V shed 4 bases and J shed 0 bases, with 10 bases lying between them. CDR1 and CDR2 from the germline V gene are MNHEY and SVGEGT. The CDR3 is 14 residues long.

The chain joins TRBV20-1 to TRBJ1-1, with 9 nucleotides matching TRBD1. The germline CDR1 and CDR2 sequences are DFQATT and SNEGSKA (reference sequence). CDR3 length equals 12 residues. V gave up 5 bases and J gave up 5 bases; unmatched junction bases: 3. The CDR3 protein is CSARTGATEAFF. For the CDR3, the DNA is TGCAGTGCTCGGACAGGGGCGACTGAAGCTTTCTTT.

The V and J genes are TRBV20-1 and TRBJ1-6, with D possibly being TRBD1 (5 bases). Germline V gene sequence: CDR1 DFQATT, CDR2 SNEGSKA (reference sequence). The CDR3 is 14 amino acids. Deletions cut 7 bases from V and 7 bases from J, with 17 bases between. The CDR3 is CSVGRRGGNSPLHF. Here the CDR3 DNA reads TGCAGTGTAGGACGTAGGGGCGGGAATTCACCCCTCCACTTT.

This clone came up many times. This may arise from a read error, as a much more abundant clone is one base away. At the DNA level, this CDR3 is encoded by other sequences in the same sample as well. J is TRBJ2-2 and V is TRBV28; D gene ambiguous. This CDR3 is built from 14 residues. Trimming cost V 6 bases and J 3 bases, with 11 bases left between them. Germline lookup yields CDR1 MDHEN and CDR2 SYDVKM. The CDR3: CASSPVVDTGELFF. DNA for the CDR3: TGTGCCAGCAGCCCTGTAGTCGACACCGGGGAGCTGTTTTTT.

This clone was observed at least ten times. Additional DNA sequences in this sample encode the identical CDR3. The chain links TRBV4-1 to TRBJ2-5; tentatively, D is TRBD2 (5 bases). Germline V gives CDR1 MGHRA, CDR2 YSYEKL. With 1 base removed from V and 5 bases from J, the gap between germline ends came to 14 bases. The CDR3 spans 15 residues. DNA for the CDR3: TGCGCCAGCAGCCAAGGTGCCGGGGTACTGGAGACCCAGTACTTC. Translating gives CASSQGAGVLETQYF.

Judged by abundance, this clone is medium-sized. Other DNA sequences of this sample code for an identical CDR3. The V and J genes are TRBV6-1 and TRBJ2-7; perhaps TRBD2 as D (5 bases). The CDR3 totals 14 residues. Germline V gives CDR1 MNHNS, CDR2 SASEGT. Trimming removed 5 bases at V and 7 bases at J, with 18 bases between. CDR3 nucleotides: TGTGCCAGCAGTCATTCCCCGGGGTCACGGGAGCAGTACTTC. Protein: CASSHSPGSREQYF.